The next 2 T cell receptor beta chains were all read from a single sample in a study of blood T cell repertoires in COVID-19. Assay: immunoSEQ multiplex PCR; the TCRdb copy retains only in-frame clones and omits some. Of roughly 90,000 clones listed, approximately 89% are singletons. Sequenced: peripheral blood. Every receptor here comes from a man aged 45-65 years with acute or convalescent COVID-19.

The chain employs TRBV6-5 and TRBJ2-7; 12 bases map to TRBD2. V shed 6 bases, J shed 6 bases, and the junction held 9 bases outside the gene matches. This CDR3 spans 15 amino acids. CDR1 MNHEY and CDR2 SVGAGI come from the germline V gene. This CDR3 is CASSTLAGGSGEQYV. The CDR3 DNA sequence: TGTGCCAGCAGCACACTAGCGGGGGGTTCCGGCGAGCAGTACGTC.

The chain employs TRBV19 and TRBJ2-3; D is ambiguous. This CDR3 has 16 residues. The V and J ends lost 3 bases and 4 bases respectively, with 17 bases between them. Germline V gene lookup returns CDR1 LNHDA and CDR2 SQIVND (reference sequence). CDR3 protein: CASSIFARSGADTQYF. In DNA form, the CDR3 reads TGTGCCAGTAGTATTTTCGCACGGAGTGGTGCAGATACGCAGTATTTT.